This T cell receptor beta chain appears in the sequencing data of a study of patients with pleural tuberculosis (dated by TCRdb to the mid-2010s). The sample holds many counts of this clonotype. What antigen it recognizes has not been identified. Base qualities are not recorded, but no much larger clone differs from it by a single base. The germline ends are 16 bases apart after V is trimmed by 4 bases and J by 7 bases. CDR1 ENHRY and CDR2 SYGVKD are derived from the germline V gene. There are 14 amino acids in the CDR3, from cysteine to phenylalanine inclusive. Only the CDR3 region is kept as DNA, spanning 42 bases read in frame from base 1. Data came from an Illumina Genome Analyzer IIx. The public reads were reprocessed in TCRdb via fastp at Q25 and MiXCR, keeping in-frame beta chains. Rows are unified per CDR3 protein, each entry keeping the most common DNA and genes. The sample table contains approximately 50,000 distinct CDR3 sequences; only one count was recorded for around 6.7% of them. The top ten hold around 16% of the sample.

The chain employs TRBV10-3 and TRBJ1-2; there is no confident call for the D gene. This TCR was sampled from a human donor with pleural tuberculosis. The DNA sequence is as follows: TGTGCCATCAGTGCGGCGGTTGACCTAGCTGGCTACACCTTC. It codes for CAISAAVDLAGYTF.